This TCR beta chain was sequenced in a study of CD8 T cells in Susac syndrome. Study background: Active disease was present in more than 5 of the sequenced Susac syndrome patients, whereas roughly 8 of them were in remission. Treatment at blood withdrawal was none, corticosteroids, or intravenous immunoglobulin alone in Susac syndrome patients.

About this clonotype: Its specificity is not known.

Study outcomes and limitations: The number of individuals included in the study's TCR sequencing and HLA analysis was acknowledged as relatively small.

RNA amounts of roughly 0.5 to 1 ug underwent reverse transcription with random hexamers. By means of immunoSEQ multiplex PCR, TCR beta CDR3 spanning 54 Vbeta and 13 Jbeta underwent amplification. TCRdb fed the immunoSEQ multiplex PCR reads into MiXCR, producing one record per CDR3 protein. Altogether 100,000 to 150,000 distinct CDR3 sequences are present, approximately 96% being singletons, with the ten largest covering 0.11% to 0.15%. V lost 6 bases and J lost 1; bases outside the gene matches: 4. This CDR3 is 14 amino acids long. Germline V gives CDR1 SEHNR, CDR2 FQNEAQ (reference sequence). The clonotype was recovered from a human donor with Susac syndrome. This sequence joins TRBV7-9 and TRBJ2-5; 8 bases match TRBD1. Source material: CD4+ T cells from PBMCs. The CDR3 nucleotides read TGTGCCAGCAGGGGACAGGCTGGCCAAGAGACCCAGTACTTC. Protein sequence: CASRGQAGQETQYF.